This is a list of T cell receptor beta chains from one sample in a study of OX40 agonist ivuxolimab in advanced cancers. Sequencing was performed with immunoSEQ multiplex PCR; in TCRdb, only in-frame clones are kept and a portion is missing. The sample lists 70,000 to 75,000 clones; around nine tenths were seen once. This material consisted of CD4+ or CD8+ T cells sorted from blood, taken in a trial of the OX40 agonist ivuxolimab. The receptor source for this set is an adult with an advanced solid tumor such as melanoma, head and neck, liver or kidney cancer. The conserved cysteine and the conserved F or W are not part of the CDR3 here.

V | CDR3
TRBV5-5 | ASSFGEGPETQY
TRBV6-6 | ASSSGTSGSEQF
TRBV27 | ASRLQGAREYGYT
TRBV7-2 | ASSLKGQFQETQY
TRBV30 | AWTRPIRGMNTEAF
TRBV4-1 | ASSQEAGTGKNNYGYT
TRBV30 | AWSRLEAETQY
TRBV6-5 | ASGVRGSTDTQY
TRBV12-5 | ASGLAPGTSGKETQY
TRBV7-7 | ASSPRRGTGGIETQY
TRBV29-1 | SVEERIGSHYNEQF
TRBV10-3 | AISPLDNEQF
TRBV10-3 | ASLAGTSGVEAGELF
TRBV7-6 | ASSLQEGPGYGYT
TRBV5-1 | ASSQGTGGANTEAF
TRBV7-2 | ASSSDGTGPYEQY
TRBV18 | ASSPPQRFPGQGSNTGELF
TRBV19 | ASSIGREETQY
TRBV18 | ASSPPSGAEAF
TRBV7-8 | ASSEPGLAMVYEQY
TRBV11-3 | ASSFGRSSYNEQF
TRBV11-2 | ASSLLAGGSYEQY